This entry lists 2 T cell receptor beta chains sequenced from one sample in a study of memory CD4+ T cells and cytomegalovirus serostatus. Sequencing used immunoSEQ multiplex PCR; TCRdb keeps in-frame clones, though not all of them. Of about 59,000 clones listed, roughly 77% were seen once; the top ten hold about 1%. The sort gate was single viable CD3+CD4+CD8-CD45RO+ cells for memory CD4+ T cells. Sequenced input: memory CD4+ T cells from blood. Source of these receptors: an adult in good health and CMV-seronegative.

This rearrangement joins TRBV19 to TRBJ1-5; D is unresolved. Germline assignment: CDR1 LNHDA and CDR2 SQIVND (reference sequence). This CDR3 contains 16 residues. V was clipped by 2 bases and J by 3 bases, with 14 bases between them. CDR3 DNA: TGTGCCAGTAGTATAATGGGGAGGAGTCCCAATCAGCCCCAGCATTTT. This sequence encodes CASSIMGRSPNQPQHF.

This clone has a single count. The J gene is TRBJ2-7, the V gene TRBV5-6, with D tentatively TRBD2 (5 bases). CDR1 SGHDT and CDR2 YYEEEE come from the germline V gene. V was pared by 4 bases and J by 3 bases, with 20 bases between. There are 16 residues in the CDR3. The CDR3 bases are TGTGCCAGCAGCAACAACCAACTAGTAGTTAACTACGAGCAGTACTTC. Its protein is CASSNNQLVVNYEQYF.